This TCR beta chain was captured in a study of Ad26.COV2.S vaccination and SARS-CoV-2 variants. Data came from immunoSEQ multiplex PCR; TCRdb stores just in-frame clones and leaves some out. The sample includes under 500,000 clones, roughly 90% seen only once; the top ten take roughly 1.7%. The CDR3 covers 14 residues. Deletions cut 6 bases from V and 6 bases from J, with 17 bases between. The germline V gene has CDR1 KGHSH and CDR2 LQKENI. Stated treatment: some 19 received Ad26.COV2.S at low or high dose, single or two shots; about 5 received placebo; per-sample allocation not given. Repertoires come from day 63 after the first vaccine or placebo injection.

The receptor was derived from a person between 18 and 59 years old who received the Ad26.COV2.S COVID-19 vaccine or a placebo. This specimen consisted of peripheral blood, obtained in a trial of Ad26.COV2.S vaccine versus placebo. The V and J genes are TRBV18 and TRBJ1-2; D might be TRBD1 (5 bases). CDR3 protein: CASSPRGQIDGYTF. The CDR3 DNA reads as TGTGCCAGCTCCCCGCGGGGCCAGATTGATGGCTACACCTTC.